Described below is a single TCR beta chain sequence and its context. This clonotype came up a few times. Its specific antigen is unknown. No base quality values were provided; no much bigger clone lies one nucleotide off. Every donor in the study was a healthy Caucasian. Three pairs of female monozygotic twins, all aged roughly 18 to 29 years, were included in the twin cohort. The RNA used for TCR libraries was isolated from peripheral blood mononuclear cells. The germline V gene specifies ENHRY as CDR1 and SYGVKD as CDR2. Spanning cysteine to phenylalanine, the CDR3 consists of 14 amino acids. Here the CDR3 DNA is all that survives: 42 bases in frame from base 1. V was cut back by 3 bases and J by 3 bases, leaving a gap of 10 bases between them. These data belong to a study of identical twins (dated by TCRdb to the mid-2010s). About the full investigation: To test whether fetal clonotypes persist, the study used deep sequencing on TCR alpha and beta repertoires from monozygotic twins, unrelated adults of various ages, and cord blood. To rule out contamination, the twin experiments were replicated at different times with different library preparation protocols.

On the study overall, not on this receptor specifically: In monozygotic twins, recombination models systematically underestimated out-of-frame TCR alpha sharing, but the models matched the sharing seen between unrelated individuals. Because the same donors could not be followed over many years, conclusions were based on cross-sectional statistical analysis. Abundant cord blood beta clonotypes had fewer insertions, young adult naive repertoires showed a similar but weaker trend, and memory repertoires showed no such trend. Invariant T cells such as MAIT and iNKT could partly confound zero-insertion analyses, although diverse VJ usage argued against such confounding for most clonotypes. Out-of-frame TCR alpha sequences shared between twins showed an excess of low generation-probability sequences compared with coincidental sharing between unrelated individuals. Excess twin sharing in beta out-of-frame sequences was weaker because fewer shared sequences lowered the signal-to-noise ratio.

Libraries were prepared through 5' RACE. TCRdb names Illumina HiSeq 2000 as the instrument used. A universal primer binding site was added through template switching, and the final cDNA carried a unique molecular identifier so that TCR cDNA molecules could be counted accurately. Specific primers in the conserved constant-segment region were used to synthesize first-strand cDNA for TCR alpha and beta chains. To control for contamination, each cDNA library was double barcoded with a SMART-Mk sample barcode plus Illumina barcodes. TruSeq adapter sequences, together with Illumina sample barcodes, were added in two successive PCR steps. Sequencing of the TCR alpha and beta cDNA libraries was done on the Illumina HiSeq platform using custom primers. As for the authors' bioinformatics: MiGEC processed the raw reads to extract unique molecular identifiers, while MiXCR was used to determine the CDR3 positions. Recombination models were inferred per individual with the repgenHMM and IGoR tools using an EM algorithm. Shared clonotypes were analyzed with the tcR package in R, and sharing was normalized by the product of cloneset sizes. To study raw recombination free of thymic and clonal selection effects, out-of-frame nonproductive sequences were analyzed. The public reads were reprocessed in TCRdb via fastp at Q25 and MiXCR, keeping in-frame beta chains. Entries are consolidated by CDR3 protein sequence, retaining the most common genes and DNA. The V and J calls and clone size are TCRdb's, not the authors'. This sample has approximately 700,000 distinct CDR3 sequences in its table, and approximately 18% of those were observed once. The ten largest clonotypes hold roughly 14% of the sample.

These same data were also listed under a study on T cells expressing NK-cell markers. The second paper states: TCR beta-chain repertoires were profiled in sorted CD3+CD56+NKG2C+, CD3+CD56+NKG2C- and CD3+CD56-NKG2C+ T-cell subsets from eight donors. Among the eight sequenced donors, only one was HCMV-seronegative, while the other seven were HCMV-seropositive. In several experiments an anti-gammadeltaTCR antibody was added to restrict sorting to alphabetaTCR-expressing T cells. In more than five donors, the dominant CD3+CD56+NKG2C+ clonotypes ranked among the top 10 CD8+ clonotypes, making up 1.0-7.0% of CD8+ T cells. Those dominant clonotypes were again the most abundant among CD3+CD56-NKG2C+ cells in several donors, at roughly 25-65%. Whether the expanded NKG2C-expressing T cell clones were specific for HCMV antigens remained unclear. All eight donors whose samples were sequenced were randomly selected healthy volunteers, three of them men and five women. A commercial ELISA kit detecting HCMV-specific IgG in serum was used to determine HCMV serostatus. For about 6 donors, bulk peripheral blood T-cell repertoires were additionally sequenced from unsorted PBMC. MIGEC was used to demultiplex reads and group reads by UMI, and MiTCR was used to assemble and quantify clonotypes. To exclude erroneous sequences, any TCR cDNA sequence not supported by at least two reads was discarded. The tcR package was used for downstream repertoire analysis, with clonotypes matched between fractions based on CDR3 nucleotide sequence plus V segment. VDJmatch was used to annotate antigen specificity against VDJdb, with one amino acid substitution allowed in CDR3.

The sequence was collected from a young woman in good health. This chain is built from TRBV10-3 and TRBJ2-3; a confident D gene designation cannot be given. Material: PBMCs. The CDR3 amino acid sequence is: CAISDSGRTDTQYF. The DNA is TGTGCCATCAGTGATTCTGGAAGGACAGATACGCAGTATTTT.